This T cell receptor (beta chain) originates from a study of shared clonotypes between healthy human individuals. Study-wide points: The sole specimen, blood, was sampled, and tissue repertoires likely differ.

With respect to this clone: Antigen specificity is unknown.

V was trimmed by 6 bases and J by 2 bases, leaving 13 bases between them. Germline values: CDR1 MNHEY, CDR2 SVGAGI. This CDR3 region has 14 residues. Each sorted subset replicate got 200 ng genomic DNA, 30,000 or so genomes. Sequencing used immunoSEQ multiplex PCR; TCRdb keeps in-frame clones, though not all of them. The sample has 900,000 to 1,200,000 clones, approximately 80% seen once. Sequencing was performed on memory CD4+ T cells from PBMCs. Subset described: CD45RA-negative fraction. The receptor's source is a man between 18 and 29 years old in good health. Some clones in this sample may be carry-over from other donors' samples. The chain couples TRBV6-5 to TRBJ1-1; D may be TRBD1 (5 bases). The CDR3 loop reads CASRRSGDNTEAFF. CDR3 bases: TGTGCCAGCAGACGATCCGGGGACAACACTGAAGCTTTCTTT.